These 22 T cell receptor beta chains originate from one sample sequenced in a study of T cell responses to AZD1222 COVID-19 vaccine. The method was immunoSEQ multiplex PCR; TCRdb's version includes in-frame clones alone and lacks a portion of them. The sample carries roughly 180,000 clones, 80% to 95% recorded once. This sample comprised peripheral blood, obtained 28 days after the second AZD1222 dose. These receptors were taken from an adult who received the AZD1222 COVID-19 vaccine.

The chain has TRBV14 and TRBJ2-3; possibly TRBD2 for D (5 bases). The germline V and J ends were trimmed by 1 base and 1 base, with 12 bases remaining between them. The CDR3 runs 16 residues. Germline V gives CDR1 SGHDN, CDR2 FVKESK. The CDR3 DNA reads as TGTGCCAGCAGCCAAGTGTTCGGGATCGGCACAGATACGCAGTATTTT. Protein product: CASSQVFGIGTDTQYF.

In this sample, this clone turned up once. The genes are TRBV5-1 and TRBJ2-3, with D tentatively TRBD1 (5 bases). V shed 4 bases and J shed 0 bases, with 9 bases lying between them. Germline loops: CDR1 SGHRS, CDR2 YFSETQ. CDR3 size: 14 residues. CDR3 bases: TGCGCCAGCAGCGCAGGGTCTAGCACAGATACGCAGTATTTT. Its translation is CASSAGSSTDTQYF.

CDR3 in amino acids: CASSISADTQYF. The CDR3 DNA reads TGTGCCAGCAGTATCAGCGCAGATACGCAGTATTTT. This chain uses TRBV12-3 or TRBV12-4 with TRBJ2-3; D call uncertain. The CDR3 sequence is 12 residues long. Between the trimmed V and J ends, which lost 5 bases and 4 bases, there was a span of 7 bases.

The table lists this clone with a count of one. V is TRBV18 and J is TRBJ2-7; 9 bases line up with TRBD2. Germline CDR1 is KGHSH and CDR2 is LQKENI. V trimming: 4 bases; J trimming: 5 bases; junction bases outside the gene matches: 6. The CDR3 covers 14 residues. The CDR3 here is CASSQPSGTHEQYF. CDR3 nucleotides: TGTGCCAGCTCACAACCTAGCGGGACGCACGAGCAGTACTTC.

The CDR3 region has the DNA TGTGCCAGCAGTGAGACTAGCGGGAGGTTGTATGAGCAGTTCTTC. It specifies CASSETSGRLYEQFF. This sequence joins TRBV25-1 and TRBJ2-1, with 13 bases lining up with TRBD2. The CDR3 is made up of 15 amino acids. The V gene end was trimmed by 3 bases and the J gene end by 8 bases; junction bases not matched to a gene: 4. Germline CDR1 is MGHDK and CDR2 is SYGVNS.

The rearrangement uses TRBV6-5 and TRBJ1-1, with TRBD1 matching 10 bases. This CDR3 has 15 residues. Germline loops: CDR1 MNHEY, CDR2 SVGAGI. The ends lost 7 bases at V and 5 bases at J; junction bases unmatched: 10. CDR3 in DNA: TGTGCCAGCACTTTTGACAGGGGGCGGGGAACTGAAGCTTTCTTT. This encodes CASTFDRGRGTEAFF.

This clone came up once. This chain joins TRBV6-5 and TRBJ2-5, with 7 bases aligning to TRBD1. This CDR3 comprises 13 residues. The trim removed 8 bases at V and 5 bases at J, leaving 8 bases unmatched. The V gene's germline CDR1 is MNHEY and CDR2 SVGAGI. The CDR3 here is CASFDRVGETQYF. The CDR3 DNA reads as TGTGCCAGCTTCGACAGGGTGGGGGAGACCCAGTACTTC.

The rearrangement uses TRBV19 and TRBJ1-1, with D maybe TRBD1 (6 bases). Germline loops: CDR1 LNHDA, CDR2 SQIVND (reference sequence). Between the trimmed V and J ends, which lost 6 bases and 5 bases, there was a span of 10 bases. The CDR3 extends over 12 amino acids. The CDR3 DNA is TGTGCCAGTAGGAAACAGGGAACTGAAGCTTTCTTT. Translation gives CASRKQGTEAFF.

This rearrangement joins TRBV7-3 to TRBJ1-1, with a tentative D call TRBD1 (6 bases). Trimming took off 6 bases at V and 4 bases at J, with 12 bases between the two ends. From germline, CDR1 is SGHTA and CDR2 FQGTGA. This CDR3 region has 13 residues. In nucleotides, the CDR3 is TGTGCCAGCAGACAAGGAGGGGGCACTGAAGCTTTCTTT. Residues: CASRQGGGTEAFF.

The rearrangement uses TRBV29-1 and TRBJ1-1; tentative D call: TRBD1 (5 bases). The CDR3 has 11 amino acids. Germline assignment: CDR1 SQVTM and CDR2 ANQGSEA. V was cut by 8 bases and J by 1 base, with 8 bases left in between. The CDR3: CSSTANTEAFF. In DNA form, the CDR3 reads TGCAGCTCGACAGCGAACACTGAAGCTTTCTTT. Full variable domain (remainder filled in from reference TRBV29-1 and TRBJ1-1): SAVISQKPSRDICQRGTSLTIQCQVDSQVTMMFWYRQQPGQSLTLIATANQGSEATYESGFVIDKFPISRPNLTFSTLTVSNMSPEDSSIYLCSSTANTEAFFGQGTRLTVV.

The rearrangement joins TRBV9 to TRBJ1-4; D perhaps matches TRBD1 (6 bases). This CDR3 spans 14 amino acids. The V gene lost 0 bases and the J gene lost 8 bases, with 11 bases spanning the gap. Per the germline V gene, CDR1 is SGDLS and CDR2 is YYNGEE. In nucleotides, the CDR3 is TGTGCCAGCAGCGTAGGGGGGCCCACCGAAAAACTGTTTTTT. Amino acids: CASSVGGPTEKLFF.

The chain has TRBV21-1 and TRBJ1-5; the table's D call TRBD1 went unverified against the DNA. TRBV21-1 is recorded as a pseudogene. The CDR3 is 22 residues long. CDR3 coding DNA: TGTGCCAGCAGATCAGGTGAAACAGGGGGCCCTCGCCTTACATATAGCAATCAGCCCCAGCATTTT. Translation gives CASRSGETGGPRLTYSNQPQHF.

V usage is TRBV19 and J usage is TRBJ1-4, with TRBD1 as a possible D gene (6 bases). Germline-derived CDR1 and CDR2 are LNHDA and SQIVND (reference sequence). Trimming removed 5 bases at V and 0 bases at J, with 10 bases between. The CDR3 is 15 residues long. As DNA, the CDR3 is TGTGCCAGTAGTCCCTGGACAGCAACTAATGAAAAACTGTTTTTT. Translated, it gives CASSPWTATNEKLFF.

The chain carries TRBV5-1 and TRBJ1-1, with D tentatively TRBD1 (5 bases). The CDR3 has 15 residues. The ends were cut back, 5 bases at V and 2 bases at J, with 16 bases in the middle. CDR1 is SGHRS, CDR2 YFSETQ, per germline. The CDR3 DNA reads TGCGCCAGCAGTAAGGTGCGGCAGGGTAACACTGAAGCTTTCTTT. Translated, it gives CASSKVRQGNTEAFF.

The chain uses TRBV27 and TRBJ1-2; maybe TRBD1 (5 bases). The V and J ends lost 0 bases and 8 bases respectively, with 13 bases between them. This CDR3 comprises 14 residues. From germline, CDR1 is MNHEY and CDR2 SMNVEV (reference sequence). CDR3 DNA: TGTGCCAGCAGTTTATCGGGTGGGGCTGGAGGCTACACCTTC. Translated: CASSLSGGAGGYTF.

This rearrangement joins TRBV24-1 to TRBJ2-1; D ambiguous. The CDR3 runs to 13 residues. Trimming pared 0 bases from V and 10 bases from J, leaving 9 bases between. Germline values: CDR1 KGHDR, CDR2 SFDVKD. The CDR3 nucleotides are TGTGCCACCAGTGATTTGCTCCGAAGGGAGCAGTTCTTC. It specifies CATSDLLRREQFF.

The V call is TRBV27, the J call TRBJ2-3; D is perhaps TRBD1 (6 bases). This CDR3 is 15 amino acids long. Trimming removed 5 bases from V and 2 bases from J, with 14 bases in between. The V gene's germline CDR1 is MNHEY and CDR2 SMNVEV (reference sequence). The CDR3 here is CASSPQGRVTDTQYF. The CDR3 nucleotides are TGTGCCAGCAGTCCCCAGGGGCGGGTCACAGATACGCAGTATTTT.

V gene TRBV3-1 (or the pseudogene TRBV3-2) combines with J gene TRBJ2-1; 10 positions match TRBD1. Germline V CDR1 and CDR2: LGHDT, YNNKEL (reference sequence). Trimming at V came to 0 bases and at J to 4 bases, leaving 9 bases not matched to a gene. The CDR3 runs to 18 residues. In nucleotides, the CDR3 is TGTGCCAGCAGCCAAGATGCCGGGACAGGGGATTTTTACAATGAGCAGTTCTTC. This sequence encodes CASSQDAGTGDFYNEQFF.

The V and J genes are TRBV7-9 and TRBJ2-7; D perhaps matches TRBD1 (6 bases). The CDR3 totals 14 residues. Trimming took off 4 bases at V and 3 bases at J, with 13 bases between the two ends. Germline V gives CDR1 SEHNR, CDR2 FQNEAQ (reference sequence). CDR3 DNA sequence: TGTGCCAGCAGCTCCAGGGGATTCTACTACGAGCAGTACTTC. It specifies CASSSRGFYYEQYF.

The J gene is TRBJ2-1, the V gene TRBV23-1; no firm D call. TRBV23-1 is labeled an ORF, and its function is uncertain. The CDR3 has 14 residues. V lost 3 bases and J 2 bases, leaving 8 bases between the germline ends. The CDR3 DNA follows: TGCGCCAGCAGTCAGGCAGCTCCCTACAATGAGCAGTTCTTC. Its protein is CASSQAAPYNEQFF.

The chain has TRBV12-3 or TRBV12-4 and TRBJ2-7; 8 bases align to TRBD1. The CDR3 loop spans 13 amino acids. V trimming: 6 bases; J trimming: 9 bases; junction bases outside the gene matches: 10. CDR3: CASRVGQGSVQYF. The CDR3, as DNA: TGTGCCAGCAGAGTCGGACAGGGATCAGTGCAGTACTTC.

CDR3 amino acids: CASGMTVTNTGELFF. Written as DNA, the CDR3 is TGTGCCAGCGGGATGACAGTAACGAACACCGGGGAGCTGTTTTTT. V is TRBV6-5 and J is TRBJ2-2; D is perhaps TRBD1 (5 bases). V was pared by 8 bases and J by 0 bases, with 13 bases between. The germline V gene has CDR1 MNHEY and CDR2 SVGAGI. This CDR3 has 15 amino acids.